The clone carrying this T cell receptor beta chain was picked up a small number of times. Its antigen is not identified. The trim removed 6 bases at V and 5 bases at J, leaving 9 bases unmatched. The V gene's germline CDR1 is SGHTA and CDR2 FQGNSA. This CDR3 region has 15 residues. The PCR contained 60 Vbeta and 13 Jbeta primers. Repertoires were generated with immunoSEQ multiplex PCR, while TCRdb's copy carries only in-frame clones and drops some. Among more than 95,000 clones listed, roughly 78% were seen once. This specimen belongs to a study of cytomegalovirus exposure and HLA in healthy donors. Notes on the study in general: The study had only CMV serostatus as immune exposure information. Excluded: some indistinguishable V segments such as TRBV6-2 and TRBV6-3. Later analysis associated a missense DCLRE1C variant with TCR beta V- and J-gene trimming.

This chain connects TRBV7-2 to TRBJ2-5, with 10 bases that match TRBD1. The sequencing sample was made of PBMCs. The source of this sequence is a woman aged 40 to 55 in good health and CMV-seronegative. CDR3 region: CASRTGGASGETQYF. For the CDR3, the DNA is TGTGCCAGCAGGACAGGGGGCGCTTCGGGGGAGACCCAGTACTTC.